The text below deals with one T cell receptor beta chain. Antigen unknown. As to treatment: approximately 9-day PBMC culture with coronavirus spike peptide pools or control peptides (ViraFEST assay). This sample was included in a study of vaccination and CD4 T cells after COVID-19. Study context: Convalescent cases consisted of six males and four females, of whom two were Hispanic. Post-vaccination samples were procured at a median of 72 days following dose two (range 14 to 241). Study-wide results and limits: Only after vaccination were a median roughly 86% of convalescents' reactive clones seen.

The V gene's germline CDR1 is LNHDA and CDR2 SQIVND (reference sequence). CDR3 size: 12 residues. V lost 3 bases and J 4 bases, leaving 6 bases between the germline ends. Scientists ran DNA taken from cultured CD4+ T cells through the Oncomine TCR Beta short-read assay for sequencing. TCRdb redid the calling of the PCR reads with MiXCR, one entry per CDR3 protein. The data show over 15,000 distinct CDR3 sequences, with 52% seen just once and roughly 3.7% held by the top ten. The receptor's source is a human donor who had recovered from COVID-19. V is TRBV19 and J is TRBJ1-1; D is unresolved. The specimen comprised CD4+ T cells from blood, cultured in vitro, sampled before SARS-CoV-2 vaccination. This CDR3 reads CASSILGTEAFF. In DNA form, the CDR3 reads TGTGCCAGTAGTATTCTGGGCACTGAAGCTTTCTTT.